This TCR beta chain derives from a study of radiation and T cells in renal cell carcinoma. Study results and caveats: Pretreatment tumor biopsies were lacking, so baseline clonotypes are unknown.

Produced via immunoSEQ multiplex PCR; TCRdb's table is partial and in-frame only. The data hold just under 80,000 clones, with 70% to 90% observed a single time. The time point was: blood 2 weeks post-SBRT. The treatment here: 15 Gy SBRT to primary tumor, nephrectomy 4 weeks later. This renal cell carcinoma was of the clear cell type. About this clone: What it binds is unknown.

Germline values: CDR1 KGHSH, CDR2 LQKENI. The CDR3 consists of 13 residues. With 4 bases removed from V and 5 bases from J, the gap between germline ends came to 8 bases. This clonotype was sampled from a woman aged 50 to 60 with renal cell carcinoma. This chain joins TRBV18 and TRBJ1-4; D is ambiguous. Here the sequenced sample was blood, taken from a patient whose treatment included radiotherapy and nephrectomy. CDR3: CASSQAWNEKLFF. The CDR3 region has the DNA TGTGCCAGCTCACAGGCGTGGAATGAAAAACTGTTTTTT.